The clone carrying this T cell receptor (beta chain) was seen only once. Antigen: not known. The entry originates in a study of cytomegalovirus exposure and HLA in healthy donors. Study background: Early on, a data release was issued that held roughly 80 million unique TCRs from HLA-typed donors. Genotyping of 398 donors showed that roughly 80% belonged to the Caucasian-associated ancestry cluster.

In germline, CDR1 is SGHDN, CDR2 FVKESK. The junction had 5 bases not matched to a gene; V was cut back by 3 bases and J by 2 bases. The CDR3 totals 17 residues. PCR employed 60 Vbeta and 13 Jbeta primers. TCRdb keeps only in-frame clones here, not all; method: immunoSEQ multiplex PCR. The table records approximately 120,000 clones, around 81% of them present only once. Findings and limits, study-wide: Overall, around 150 TCR beta chains were annotated as cytomegalovirus-associated.

This chain joins TRBV14 and TRBJ2-5, with TRBD2 matching 14 bases. This receptor was obtained from a woman in her twenties or thirties in good health and CMV-seronegative. The specimen was PBMCs. For the CDR3, the DNA is TGTGCCAGCAGCCAGCTTCGACTAGCGGGAGGGCAAGAGACCCAGTACTTC. It codes for CASSQLRLAGGQETQYF.